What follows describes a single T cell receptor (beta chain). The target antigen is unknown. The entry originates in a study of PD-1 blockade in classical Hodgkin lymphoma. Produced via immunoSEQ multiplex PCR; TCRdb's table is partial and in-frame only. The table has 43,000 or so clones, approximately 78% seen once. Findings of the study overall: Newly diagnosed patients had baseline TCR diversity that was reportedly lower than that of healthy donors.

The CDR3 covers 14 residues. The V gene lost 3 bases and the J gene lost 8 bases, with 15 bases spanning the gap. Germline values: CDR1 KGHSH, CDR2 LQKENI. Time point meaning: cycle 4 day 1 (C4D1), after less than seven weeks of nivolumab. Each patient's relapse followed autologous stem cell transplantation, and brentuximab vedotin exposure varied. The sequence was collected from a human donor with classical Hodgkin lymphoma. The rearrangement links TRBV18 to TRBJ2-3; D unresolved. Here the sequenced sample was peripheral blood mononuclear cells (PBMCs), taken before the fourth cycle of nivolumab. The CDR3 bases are TGTGCCAGCTCACCCCCGAGCTTTTTGGCTACGCAGTATTTT. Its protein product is CASSPPSFLATQYF.